This TCR beta chain was sequenced in a study of blood T cell repertoires in COVID-19. Across the whole study: T cells, B-cell-depleted T cells, or PBMCs provided the cDNA or gDNA that served as material.

Enrolled through a virtual design, the participants were between 18 and 89 years of age and came from fewer than 30 US areas. A COVID-19 case was met by exposed participants within 2 weeks before study entry. Methods used by the authors: Nucleated cell counts were estimated from reference gene primer amplification. Sequenced by immunoSEQ multiplex PCR; TCRdb stores in-frame clones only, minus some. V and J calls and clone size come straight from that table; D and trimming were deduced from the DNA. The sample holds 350,000 to 450,000 clones, about 88% seen once. The clonotype was recovered from a woman aged 18-29 years who had been exposed to COVID-19. Specimen: PBMCs or T cells enriched from blood (not recorded which).

CDR3 sequence reads: CASSDTGTTGTYGYTF. The CDR3 coding sequence is TGTGCCAGCAGTGATACCGGGACCACAGGGACCTATGGCTACACCTTC. The rearrangement joins TRBV28 to TRBJ1-2; D might be TRBD1 (6 bases). V dropped 5 bases and J dropped 4 bases, with 20 bases sitting between them. Germline values: CDR1 MDHEN, CDR2 SYDVKM. This CDR3 is built from 16 residues.